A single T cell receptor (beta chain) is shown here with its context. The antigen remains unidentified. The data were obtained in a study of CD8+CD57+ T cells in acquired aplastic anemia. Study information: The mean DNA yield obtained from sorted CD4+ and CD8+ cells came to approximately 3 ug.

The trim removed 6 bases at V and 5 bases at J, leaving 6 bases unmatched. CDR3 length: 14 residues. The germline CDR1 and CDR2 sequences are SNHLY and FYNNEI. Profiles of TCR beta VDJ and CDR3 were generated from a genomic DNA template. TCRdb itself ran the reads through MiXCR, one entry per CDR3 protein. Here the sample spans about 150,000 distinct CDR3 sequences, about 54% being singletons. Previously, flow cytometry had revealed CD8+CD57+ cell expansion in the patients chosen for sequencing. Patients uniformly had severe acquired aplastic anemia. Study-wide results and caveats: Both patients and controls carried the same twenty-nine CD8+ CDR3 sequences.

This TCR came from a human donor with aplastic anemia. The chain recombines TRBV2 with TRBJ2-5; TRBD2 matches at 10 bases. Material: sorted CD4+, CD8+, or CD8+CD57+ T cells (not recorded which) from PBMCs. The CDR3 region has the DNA TGTGCCAGCAGAAGGACTAGCGGTGGTGAGACCCAGTACTTC. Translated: CASRRTSGGETQYF.